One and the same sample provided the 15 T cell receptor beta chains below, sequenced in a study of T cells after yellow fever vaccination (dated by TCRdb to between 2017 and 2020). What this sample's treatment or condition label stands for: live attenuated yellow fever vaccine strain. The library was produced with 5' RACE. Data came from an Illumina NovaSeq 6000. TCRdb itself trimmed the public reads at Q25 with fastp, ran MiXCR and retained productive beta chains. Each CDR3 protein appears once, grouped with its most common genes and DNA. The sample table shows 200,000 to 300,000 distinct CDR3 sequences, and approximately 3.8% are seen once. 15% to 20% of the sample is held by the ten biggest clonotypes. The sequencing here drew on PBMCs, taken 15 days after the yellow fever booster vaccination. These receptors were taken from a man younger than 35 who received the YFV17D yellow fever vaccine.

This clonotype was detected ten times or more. The CDR3 sequence: CSARASGGPGTQYF. CDR3 nucleotides: TGCAGTGCTAGGGCTAGCGGGGGCCCGGGTACGCAGTATTTT. V is TRBV20-1 and J is TRBJ2-3; 10 bases map to TRBD2. Germline assignment: CDR1 DFQATT and CDR2 SNEGSKA (reference sequence). There are 14 residues in the CDR3. Trimming cost V 3 bases and J 8 bases; bases outside gene matches: 8.

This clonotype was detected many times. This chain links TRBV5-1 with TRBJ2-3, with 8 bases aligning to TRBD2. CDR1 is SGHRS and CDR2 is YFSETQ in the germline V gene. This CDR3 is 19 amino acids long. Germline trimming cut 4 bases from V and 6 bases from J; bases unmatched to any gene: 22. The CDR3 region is CASSGGGSGKTLLADTQYF. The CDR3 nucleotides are TGCGCCAGCAGCGGCGGGGGGAGCGGAAAAACTCTACTTGCCGATACGCAGTATTTT.

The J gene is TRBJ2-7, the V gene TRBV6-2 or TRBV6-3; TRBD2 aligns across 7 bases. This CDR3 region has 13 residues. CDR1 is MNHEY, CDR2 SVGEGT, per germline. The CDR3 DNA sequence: TGTGCAACTAAGAGCGGGGCCACCTACGAGCAGTACTTC. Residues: CATKSGATYEQYF.

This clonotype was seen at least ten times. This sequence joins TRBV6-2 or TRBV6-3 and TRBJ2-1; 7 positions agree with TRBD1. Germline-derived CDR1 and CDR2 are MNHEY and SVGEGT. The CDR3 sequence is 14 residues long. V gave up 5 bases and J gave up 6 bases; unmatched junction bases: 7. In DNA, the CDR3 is TGTGCCAGCAGTAACAGGGGTGGCTTCAATGAGCAGTTCTTC. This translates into CASSNRGGFNEQFF.

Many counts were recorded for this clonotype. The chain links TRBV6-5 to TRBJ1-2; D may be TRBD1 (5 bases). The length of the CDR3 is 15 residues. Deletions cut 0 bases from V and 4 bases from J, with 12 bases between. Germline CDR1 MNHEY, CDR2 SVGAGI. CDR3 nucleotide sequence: TGTGCCAGCAGTTACTCCGGGGCACGAGCCTATGGCTACACCTTC. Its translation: CASSYSGARAYGYTF.

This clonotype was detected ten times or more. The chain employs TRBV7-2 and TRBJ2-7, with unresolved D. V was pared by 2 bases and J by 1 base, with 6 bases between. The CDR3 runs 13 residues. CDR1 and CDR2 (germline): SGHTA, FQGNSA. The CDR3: CASSLYPSYEQYV. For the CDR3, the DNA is TGTGCCAGCAGCTTATACCCGTCCTACGAGCAGTACGTC.

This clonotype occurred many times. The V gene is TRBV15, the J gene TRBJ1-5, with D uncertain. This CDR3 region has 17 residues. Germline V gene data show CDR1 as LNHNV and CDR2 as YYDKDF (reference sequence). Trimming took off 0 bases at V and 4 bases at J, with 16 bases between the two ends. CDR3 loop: CATSREPGRKLNQPQHF. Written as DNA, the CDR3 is TGTGCCACCAGCAGAGAGCCCGGGCGGAAGCTGAATCAGCCCCAGCATTTT. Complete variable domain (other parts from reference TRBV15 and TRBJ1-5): DAMVIQNPRYQVTQFGKPVTLSCSQTLNHNVMYWYQQKSSQAPKLLFHYYDKDFNNEADTPDNFQSRRPNTSFCFLDIRSPGLGDTAMYLCATSREPGRKLNQPQHFGDGTRLSIL.

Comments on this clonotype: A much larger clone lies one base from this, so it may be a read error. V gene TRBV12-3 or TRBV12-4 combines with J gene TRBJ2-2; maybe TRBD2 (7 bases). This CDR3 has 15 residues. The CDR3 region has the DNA TGTGCCAGCAGTTTCCCTAAGGGGGGGGCCGGGGAGCTGATTTTT. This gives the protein CASSFPKGGAGELIF.

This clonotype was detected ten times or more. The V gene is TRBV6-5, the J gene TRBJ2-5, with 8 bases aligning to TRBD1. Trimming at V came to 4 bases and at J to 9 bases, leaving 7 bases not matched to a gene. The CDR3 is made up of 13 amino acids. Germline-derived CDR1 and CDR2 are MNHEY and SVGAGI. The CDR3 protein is CASSWTGLGAQYF. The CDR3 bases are TGTGCCAGCAGTTGGACAGGGCTAGGGGCCCAGTACTTC.

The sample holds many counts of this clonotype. The CDR3 region has the DNA TGTGCCAGCAGCCCAATGGAGAATTCACCCCTCCACTTT. Translation: CASSPMENSPLHF. The rearrangement uses TRBV7-3 and TRBJ1-6, with D uncertain. The V gene lost 5 bases and the J gene lost 7 bases, with 9 bases spanning the gap. Germline V lookup: CDR1 SGHTA, CDR2 FQGTGA. This CDR3 region has 13 residues.

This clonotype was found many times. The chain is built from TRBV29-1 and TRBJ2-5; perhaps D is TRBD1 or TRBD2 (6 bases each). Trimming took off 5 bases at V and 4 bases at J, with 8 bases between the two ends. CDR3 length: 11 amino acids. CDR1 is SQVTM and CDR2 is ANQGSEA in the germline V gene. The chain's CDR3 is CSVRGLETQYF. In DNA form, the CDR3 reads TGCAGCGTTCGGGGGCTAGAGACCCAGTACTTC.

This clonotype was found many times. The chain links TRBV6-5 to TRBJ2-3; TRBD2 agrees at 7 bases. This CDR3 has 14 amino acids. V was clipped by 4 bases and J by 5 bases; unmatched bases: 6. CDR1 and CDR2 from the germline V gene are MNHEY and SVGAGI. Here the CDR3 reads CASSLSGALDTQYF. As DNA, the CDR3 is TGTGCCAGCAGTTTGAGCGGGGCTCTAGATACGCAGTATTTT.

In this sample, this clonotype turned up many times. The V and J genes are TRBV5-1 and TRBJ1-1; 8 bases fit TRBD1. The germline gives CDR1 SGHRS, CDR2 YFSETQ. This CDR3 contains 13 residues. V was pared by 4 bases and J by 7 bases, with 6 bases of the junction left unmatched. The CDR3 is CASSAPGGFEAFF. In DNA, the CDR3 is TGCGCCAGCAGCGCCCCAGGGGGCTTTGAAGCTTTCTTT.

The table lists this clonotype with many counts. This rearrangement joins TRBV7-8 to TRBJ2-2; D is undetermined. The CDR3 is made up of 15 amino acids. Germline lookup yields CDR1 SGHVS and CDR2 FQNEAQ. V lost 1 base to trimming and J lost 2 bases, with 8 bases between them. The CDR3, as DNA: TGTGCCAGCAGCTTAGTGACCACTAACACCGGGGAGCTGTTTTTT. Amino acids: CASSLVTTNTGELFF.

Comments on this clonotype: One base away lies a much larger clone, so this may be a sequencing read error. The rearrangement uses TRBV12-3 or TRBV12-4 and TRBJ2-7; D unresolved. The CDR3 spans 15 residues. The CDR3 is CASSADTMVTYVQYF. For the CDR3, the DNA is TGTGCCAGCAGTGCAGACACAATGGTCACCTACGTGCAGTACTTC.